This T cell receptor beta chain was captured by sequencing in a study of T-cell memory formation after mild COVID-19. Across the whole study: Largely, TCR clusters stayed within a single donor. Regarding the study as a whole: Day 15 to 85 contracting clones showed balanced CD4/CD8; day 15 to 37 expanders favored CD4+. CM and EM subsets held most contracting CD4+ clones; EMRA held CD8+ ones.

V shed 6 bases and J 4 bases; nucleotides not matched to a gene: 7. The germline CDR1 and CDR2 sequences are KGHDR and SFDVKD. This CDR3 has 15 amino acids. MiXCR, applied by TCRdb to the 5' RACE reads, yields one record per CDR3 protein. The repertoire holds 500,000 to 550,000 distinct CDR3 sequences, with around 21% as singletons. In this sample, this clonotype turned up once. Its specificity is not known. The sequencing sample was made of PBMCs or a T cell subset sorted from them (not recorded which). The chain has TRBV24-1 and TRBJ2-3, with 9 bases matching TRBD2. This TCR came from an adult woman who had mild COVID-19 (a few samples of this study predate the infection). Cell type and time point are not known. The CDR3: CATSPAAGGPDTQYF. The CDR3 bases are TGTGCCACCAGTCCGGCGGCGGGAGGGCCAGATACGCAGTATTTT.